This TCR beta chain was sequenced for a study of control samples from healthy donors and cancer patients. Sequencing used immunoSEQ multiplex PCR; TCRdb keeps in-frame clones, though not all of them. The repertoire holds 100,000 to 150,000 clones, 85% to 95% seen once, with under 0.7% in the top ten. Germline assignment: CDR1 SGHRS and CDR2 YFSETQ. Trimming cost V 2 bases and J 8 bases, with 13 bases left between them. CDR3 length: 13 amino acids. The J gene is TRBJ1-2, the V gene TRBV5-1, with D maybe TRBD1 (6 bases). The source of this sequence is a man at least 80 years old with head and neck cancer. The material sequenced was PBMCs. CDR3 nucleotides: TGCGCCAGCAGCTTTCGGACAGAGGGGGGCTACACCTTC. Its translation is CASSFRTEGGYTF.